The 6 T cell receptor beta chains below come from one sample, sequenced in a study of blood T cell repertoires in COVID-19. Here immunoSEQ multiplex PCR was the method, and the copy in TCRdb shows in-frame clones only, minus some. Of about 190,000 clones listed, under 85% were seen once; the top ten hold about 18%. Sequencing was carried out using peripheral blood. The receptors derive from a man aged 60 to 75 with active or convalescent COVID-19.

V usage is TRBV10-3 and J usage is TRBJ1-5, with 10 positions matching TRBD1. V gave up 4 bases and J gave up 5 bases; unmatched junction bases: 2. The CDR3 length is 14 residues. Germline V CDR1 and CDR2: ENHRY, SYGVKD. The CDR3 reads CAISAGQGYQPQHF. DNA for the CDR3: TGTGCCATCAGTGCGGGACAGGGGTATCAGCCCCAGCATTTT.

The chain recombines TRBV2 with TRBJ2-1; TRBD2 might be the D (8 bases). Germline V gives CDR1 SNHLY, CDR2 FYNNEI. V was trimmed by 8 bases and J by 14 bases, leaving 19 bases between them. The CDR3 extends over 12 amino acids. This CDR3 reads CASSPGGGLEFF. For the CDR3, the DNA is TGTGCCAGCTCCCCAGGGGGGGGACTAGAGTTCTTC.

The rearrangement uses TRBV7-8 and TRBJ1-1; TRBD1 aligns across 8 bases. V shed 5 bases and J 1 base; nucleotides not matched to a gene: 9. CDR3 size: 16 residues. The germline gives CDR1 SGHVS, CDR2 FQNEAQ. The CDR3 reads CASSIPRGRGNTEAFF. The CDR3 DNA reads as TGTGCCAGCAGCATACCCAGGGGGCGGGGGAACACTGAAGCTTTCTTT.

The chain links TRBV27 to TRBJ2-7, with D possibly TRBD1 on 6 matching bases. Germline V gene lookup returns CDR1 MNHEY and CDR2 SMNVEV (reference sequence). This CDR3 has 17 amino acids. Trimming stripped 6 bases from V and 6 bases from J, with 27 bases between. CDR3 protein: CASSDSPTPGHRFEQYF. The CDR3 bases are TGTGCCAGCAGCGATAGCCCAACGCCGGGACACCGCTTCGAGCAGTACTTC.

This chain uses TRBV5-1 with TRBJ2-5; TRBD1 matches 9 bases. CDR3 size: 15 residues. The junction had 3 bases not matched to a gene; V was cut back by 3 bases and J by 0 bases. CDR1 and CDR2 (germline): SGHRS, YFSETQ. DNA for the CDR3: TGCGCCAGCAGCTCCGGGACAGGGTACCAAGAGACCCAGTACTTC. Translation gives CASSSGTGYQETQYF.

The J gene is TRBJ1-2, the V gene TRBV6-6, with 10 bases identical to TRBD1. J lost 6 bases, V lost 8 bases, and 9 bases had no gene match. Germline loops: CDR1 MNHNY, CDR2 SVGAGI (reference sequence). This CDR3 region has 14 residues. CDR3 residues: CASGRLGTGDGYTF. The CDR3 nucleotides are TGTGCCAGCGGCCGATTGGGGACAGGGGATGGCTACACCTTC.